This T cell receptor beta chain was retrieved from a study of cytomegalovirus exposure and HLA in healthy donors. Study in general: An analysis done earlier identified almost 120 million unique TCR beta sequences from around 180 million T cells.

Trimming took off 4 bases at V and 5 bases at J, with 12 bases between the two ends. The CDR3 loop spans 13 amino acids. Germline V gives CDR1 MNHEY, CDR2 SMNVEV (reference sequence). Overall study findings and caveats: There were reportedly fewer N-insertions in an Asian-associated ancestry cluster than the approximately 630-donor mean, in a later analysis. Previous analysis showed most TCR beta V segments were productive about 90% or about 30% of the time. According to the study, roughly 160 TCR beta chains were cytomegalovirus-associated.

It was with 60 Vbeta and 13 Jbeta primers that the PCR ran. The repertoire was sequenced with immunoSEQ multiplex PCR; TCRdb's copy has only in-frame clones and lacks some. The sample gives some 98,000 clones, over 8% of which show up once; 5% to 5.5% is in the top ten. A remark on this clone: Its antigen is unknown.

The sequence derives from a man in his fifties or sixties in good health and CMV-seropositive. The sequenced material came from PBMCs. The chain employs TRBV27 and TRBJ2-7, with D unclear. The CDR3 nucleotides are TGTGCCAGCAGTTCGACAACTTTACACGAGCAGTACTTC. It specifies CASSSTTLHEQYF.